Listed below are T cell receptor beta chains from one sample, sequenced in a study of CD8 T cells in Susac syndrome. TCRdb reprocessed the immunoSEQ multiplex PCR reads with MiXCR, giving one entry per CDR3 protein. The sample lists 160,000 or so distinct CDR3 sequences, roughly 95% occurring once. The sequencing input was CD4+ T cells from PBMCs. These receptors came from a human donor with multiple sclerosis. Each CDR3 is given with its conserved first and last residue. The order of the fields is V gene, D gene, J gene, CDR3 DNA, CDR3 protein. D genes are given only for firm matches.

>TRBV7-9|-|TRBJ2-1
TGTGCCAGCAGCCTCCGGGACTCTAGCTCCTACAATGAGCAGTTCTTC
CASSLRDSSSYNEQFF
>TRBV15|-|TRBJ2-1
TGTGCCACCAGCACCCCGGCGAGGGACTTTGAGCAGTTCTTC
CATSTPARDFEQFF
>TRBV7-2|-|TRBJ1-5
TGTGCCAGCAGCTTAGAGCTCTTGGGTGGTCAGCCCCAGCATTTT
CASSLELLGGQPQHF
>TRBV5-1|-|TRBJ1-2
TGCGCCAGCAGCCCTGGCGCCAGTTTTACCTACACCTTC
CASSPGASFTYTF
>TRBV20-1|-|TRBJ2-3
TGCAGTGCCAAACCGGCTAGCGGCACAGATACGCAGTATTTT
CSAKPASGTDTQYF
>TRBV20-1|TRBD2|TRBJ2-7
TGCAGTGTCCCTCTTGGGGGAGGGATCTACGAGCAGTACTTC
CSVPLGGGIYEQYF
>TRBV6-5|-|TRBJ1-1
TGTGCCAGCAGTTCCGAGGATAAGGACACTGAAGCTTTCTTT
CASSSEDKDTEAFF
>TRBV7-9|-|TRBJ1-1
TGTGCCAGCAGCTTAATCTCGAGGTCTGAAGCTTTCTTT
CASSLISRSEAFF
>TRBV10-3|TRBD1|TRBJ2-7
TGTGCCATCAGTACCGGGACAGCGGAATACGAGCAGTACTTC
CAISTGTAEYEQYF
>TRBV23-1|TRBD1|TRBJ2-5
TGCGCCAGCAGTCAAAGGGAAGGACAGGGGAGAGAGACCCAGTACTTC
CASSQREGQGRETQYF
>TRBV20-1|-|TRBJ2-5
TGCAGTGCTGCCCGAGGGGAGACCCAGTACTTC
CSAARGETQYF
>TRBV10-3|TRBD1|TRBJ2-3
TGTGCCATCAGTGGTAGACAGGGGATCTCCTTGGATACGCAGTATTTT
CAISGRQGISLDTQYF
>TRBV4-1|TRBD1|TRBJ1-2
TGCGCCAGCAGCCATACACGACAGGGGCCTTACTATGGCTACACCTTC
CASSHTRQGPYYGYTF